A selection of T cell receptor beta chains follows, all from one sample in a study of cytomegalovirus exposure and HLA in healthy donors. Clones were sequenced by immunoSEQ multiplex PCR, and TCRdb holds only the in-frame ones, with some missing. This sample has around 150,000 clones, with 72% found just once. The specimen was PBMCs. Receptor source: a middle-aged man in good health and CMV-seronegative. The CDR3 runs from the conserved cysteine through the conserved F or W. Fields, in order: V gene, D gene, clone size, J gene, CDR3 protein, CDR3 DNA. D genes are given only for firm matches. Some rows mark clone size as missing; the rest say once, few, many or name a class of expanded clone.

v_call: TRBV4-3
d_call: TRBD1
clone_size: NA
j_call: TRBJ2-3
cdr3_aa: CASSQDGTAADTQYF
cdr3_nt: TGCGCCAGCAGCCAAGACGGGACAGCCGCAGATACGCAGTATTTT

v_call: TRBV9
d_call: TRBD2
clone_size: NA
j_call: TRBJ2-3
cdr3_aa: CASSPRTSGRSGTDTQYF
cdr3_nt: TGTGCCAGCAGCCCTCGGACTAGCGGGAGGTCGGGAACAGATACGCAGTATTTT

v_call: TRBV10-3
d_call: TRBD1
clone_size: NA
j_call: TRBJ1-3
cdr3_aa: CAIRGQGRSLSGNTIYF
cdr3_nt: TGTGCCATCAGAGGACAGGGACGATCTTTATCTGGAAACACCATATATTTT

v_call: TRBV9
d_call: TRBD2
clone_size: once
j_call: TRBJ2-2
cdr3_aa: CASKSSGGADTGELFF
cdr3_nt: TGTGCCAGCAAGAGTAGCGGGGGGGCCGACACCGGGGAGCTGTTTTTT

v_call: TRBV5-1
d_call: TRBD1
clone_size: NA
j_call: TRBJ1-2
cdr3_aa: CASSPGDRDYGYTF
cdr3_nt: TGCGCCAGCAGCCCGGGGGACAGGGACTATGGCTACACCTTC

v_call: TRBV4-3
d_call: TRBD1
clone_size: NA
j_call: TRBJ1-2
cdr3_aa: CASSPTTGSHYGYPF
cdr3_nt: TGCGCCAGCAGCCCGACGACAGGGAGTCACTATGGCTACCCCTTC

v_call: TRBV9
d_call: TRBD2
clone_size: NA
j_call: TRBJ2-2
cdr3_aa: CASSSQGTSGSTGELFF
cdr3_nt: TGTGCCAGCAGCTCCCAAGGGACTAGCGGGAGCACCGGGGAGCTGTTTTTT

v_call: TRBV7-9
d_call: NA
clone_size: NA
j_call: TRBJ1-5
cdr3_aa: CASSLGAEPIQHF
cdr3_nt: TGTGCCAGCAGCTTAGGGGCCGAGCCTATCCAGCATTTT

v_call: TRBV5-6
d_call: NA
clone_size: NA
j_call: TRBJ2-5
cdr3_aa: CASSQTTSGTQYF
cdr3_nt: TGTGCCAGCAGCCAAACTACTTCGGGGACCCAGTACTTC

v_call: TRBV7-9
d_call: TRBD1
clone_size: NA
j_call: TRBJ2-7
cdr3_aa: CASSQLLGQGFDEQYF
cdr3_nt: TGTGCCAGCAGCCAACTACTGGGACAGGGGTTCGACGAGCAGTACTTC

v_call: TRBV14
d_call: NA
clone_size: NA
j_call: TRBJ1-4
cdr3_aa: CASSQDMAEKLFF
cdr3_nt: TGTGCCAGCAGCCAAGATATGGCCGAAAAACTGTTTTTT

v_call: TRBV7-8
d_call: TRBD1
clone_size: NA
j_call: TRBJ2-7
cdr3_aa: CASSSTGTEIYEQYF
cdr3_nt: TGTGCCAGCAGCTCGACCGGGACAGAGATCTACGAGCAGTACTTC

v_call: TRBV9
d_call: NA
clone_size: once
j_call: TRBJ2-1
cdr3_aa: CASSPGLGPNNEQFF
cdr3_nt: TGTGCCAGCAGCCCAGGGCTAGGGCCCAACAATGAGCAGTTCTTC

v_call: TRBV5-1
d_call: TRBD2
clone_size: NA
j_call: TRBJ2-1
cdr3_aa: CATRLAGRDNEQFF
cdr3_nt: TGCGCCACACGACTAGCGGGGAGAGACAATGAGCAGTTCTTC

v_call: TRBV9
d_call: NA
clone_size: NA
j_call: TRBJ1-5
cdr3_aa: CASSAGHLSNQPQHF
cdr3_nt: TGTGCCAGCAGCGCAGGACACCTTAGCAATCAGCCCCAGCATTTT

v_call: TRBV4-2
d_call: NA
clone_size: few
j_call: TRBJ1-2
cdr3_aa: CASSQDPGPLRGGYTF
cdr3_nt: TGTGCCAGCAGCCAAGACCCAGGTCCCCTTCGGGGGGGCTACACCTTC

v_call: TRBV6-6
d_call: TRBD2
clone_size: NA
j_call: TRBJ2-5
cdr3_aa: CASSWLAGEQETQYF
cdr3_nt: TGTGCCAGCAGTTGGCTAGCGGGGGAGCAAGAGACCCAGTACTTC

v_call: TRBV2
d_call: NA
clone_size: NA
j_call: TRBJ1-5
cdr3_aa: CASSEEGLQPQHF
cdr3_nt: TGTGCCAGCAGTGAAGAGGGGTTACAGCCCCAGCATTTT

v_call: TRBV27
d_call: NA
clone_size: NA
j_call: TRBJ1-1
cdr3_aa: CARAGTEAFF
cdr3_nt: TGTGCCAGGGCGGGTACTGAAGCTTTCTTT

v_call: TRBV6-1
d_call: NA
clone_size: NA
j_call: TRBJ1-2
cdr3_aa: CASSQGRLNYGYTF
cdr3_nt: TGTGCCAGCAGCCAGGGTCGGCTAAACTATGGCTACACCTTC

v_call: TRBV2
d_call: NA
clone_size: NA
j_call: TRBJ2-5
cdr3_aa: CASSGVRGGGETQYF
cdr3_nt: TGTGCCAGCAGTGGAGTAAGAGGGGGTGGTGAGACCCAGTACTTC

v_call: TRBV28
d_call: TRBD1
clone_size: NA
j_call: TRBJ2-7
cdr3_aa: CASRRTGDYEQYF
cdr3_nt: TGTGCCAGCAGACGGACAGGGGACTACGAGCAGTACTTC

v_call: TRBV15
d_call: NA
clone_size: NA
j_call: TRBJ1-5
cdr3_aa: CATSRGRRQDQPQHF
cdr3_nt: TGTGCCACCAGCAGAGGTCGGCGACAGGATCAGCCCCAGCATTTT

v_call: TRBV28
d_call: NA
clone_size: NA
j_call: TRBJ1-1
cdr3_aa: CASSLSGVGTEAFF
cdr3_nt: TGTGCCAGCAGTTTATCCGGGGTGGGCACTGAAGCTTTCTTT

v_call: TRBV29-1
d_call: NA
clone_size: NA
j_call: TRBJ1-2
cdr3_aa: CSVENSGQATGYTF
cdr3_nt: TGCAGCGTTGAAAATAGTGGGCAGGCCACAGGCTACACCTTC

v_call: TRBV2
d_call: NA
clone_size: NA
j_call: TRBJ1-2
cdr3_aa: CASSEVPAANYGYTF
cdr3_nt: TGTGCCAGCAGTGAAGTTCCAGCAGCGAACTATGGCTACACCTTC

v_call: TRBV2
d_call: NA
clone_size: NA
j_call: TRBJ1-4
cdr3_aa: CASSETGATNEKLFF
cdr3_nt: TGTGCCAGCAGCGAAACGGGTGCAACTAATGAAAAACTGTTTTTT

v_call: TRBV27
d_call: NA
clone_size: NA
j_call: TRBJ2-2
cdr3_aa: CASSFYRQGNTGELFF
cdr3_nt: TGTGCCAGCAGTTTCTACCGGCAGGGCAACACCGGGGAGCTGTTTTTT

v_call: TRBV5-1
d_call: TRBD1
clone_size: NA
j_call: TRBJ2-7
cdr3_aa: CASSLWDRETYEQYF
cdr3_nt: TGCGCCAGCAGCTTATGGGACAGGGAAACCTACGAGCAGTACTTC

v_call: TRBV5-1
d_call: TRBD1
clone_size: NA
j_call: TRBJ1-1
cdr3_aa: CASSLGQGATYTEAFF
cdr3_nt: TGCGCCAGCAGCTTGGGACAGGGGGCGACTTACACTGAAGCTTTCTTT

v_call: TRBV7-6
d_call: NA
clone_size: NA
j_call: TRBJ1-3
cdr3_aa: CASSPWTASGNTIYF
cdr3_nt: TGTGCCAGCAGCCCGTGGACAGCTTCTGGAAACACCATATATTTT

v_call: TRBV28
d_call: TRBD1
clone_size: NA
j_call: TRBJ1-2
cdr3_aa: CASTTTGEVDGYGYTF
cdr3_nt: TGTGCCAGCACCACGACAGGGGAGGTGGATGGCTATGGCTACACCTTC

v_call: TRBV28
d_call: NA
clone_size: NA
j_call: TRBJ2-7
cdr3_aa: CASSLRRDAYEQYF
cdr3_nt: TGTGCCAGCAGTTTACGCCGGGATGCCTACGAGCAGTACTTC

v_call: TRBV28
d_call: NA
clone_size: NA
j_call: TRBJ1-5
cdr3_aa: CASSPWGGSNQPQHF
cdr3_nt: TGTGCCAGCAGTCCCTGGGGCGGTAGCAATCAGCCCCAGCATTTT

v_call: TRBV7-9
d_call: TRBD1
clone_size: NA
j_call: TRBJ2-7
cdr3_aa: CASSPTGTGGGYEQYF
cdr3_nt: TGTGCCAGCAGCCCAACCGGGACAGGGGGCGGTTACGAGCAGTACTTC

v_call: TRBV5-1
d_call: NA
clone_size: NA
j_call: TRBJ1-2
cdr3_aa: CASSTGEGYGYTF
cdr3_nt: TGCGCCAGCAGCACGGGCGAGGGCTATGGCTACACCTTC

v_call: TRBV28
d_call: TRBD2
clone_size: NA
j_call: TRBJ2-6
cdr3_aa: CASSLGGAGANVLTF
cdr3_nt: TGTGCCAGCAGTTTAGGGGGGGCTGGGGCCAACGTCCTGACTTTC

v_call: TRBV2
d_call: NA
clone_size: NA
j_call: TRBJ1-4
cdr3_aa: CASSVNGPADEKLFF
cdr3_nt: TGTGCCAGCAGTGTAAACGGCCCGGCGGATGAAAAACTGTTTTTT

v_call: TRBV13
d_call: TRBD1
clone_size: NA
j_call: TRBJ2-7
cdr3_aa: CASSYGQVSYEQYF
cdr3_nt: TGTGCCAGCAGCTACGGACAGGTCTCCTACGAGCAGTACTTC

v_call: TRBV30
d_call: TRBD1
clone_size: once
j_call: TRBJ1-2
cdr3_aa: CAWRRPGGNYGYPF
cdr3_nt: TGTGCCTGGAGACGGCCAGGGGGGAACTATGGCTACCCCTTC